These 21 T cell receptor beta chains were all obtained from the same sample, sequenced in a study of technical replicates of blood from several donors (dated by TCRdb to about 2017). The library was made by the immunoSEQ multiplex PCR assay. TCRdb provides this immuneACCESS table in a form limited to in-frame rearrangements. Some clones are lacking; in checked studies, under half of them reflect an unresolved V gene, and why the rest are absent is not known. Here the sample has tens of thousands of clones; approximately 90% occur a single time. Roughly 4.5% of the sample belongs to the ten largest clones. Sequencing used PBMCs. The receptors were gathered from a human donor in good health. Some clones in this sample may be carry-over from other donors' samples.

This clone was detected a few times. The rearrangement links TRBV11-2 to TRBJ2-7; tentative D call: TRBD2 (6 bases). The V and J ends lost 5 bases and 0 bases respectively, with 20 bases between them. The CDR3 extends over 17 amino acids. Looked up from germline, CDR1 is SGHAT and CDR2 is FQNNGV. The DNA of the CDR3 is TGTGCCAGCAGCCCCCGGTTGGGTGGGGGGAGCTCCTACGAGCAGTACTTC. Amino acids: CASSPRLGGGSSYEQYF. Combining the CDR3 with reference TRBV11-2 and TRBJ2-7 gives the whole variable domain EAGVAQSPRYKIIEKRQSVAFWCNPISGHATLYWYQQILGQGPKLLIQFQNNGVVDDSQLPKDRFSAERLKGVDSTLKIQPAKLEDSAVYLCASSPRLGGGSSYEQYFGPGTRLTVT.

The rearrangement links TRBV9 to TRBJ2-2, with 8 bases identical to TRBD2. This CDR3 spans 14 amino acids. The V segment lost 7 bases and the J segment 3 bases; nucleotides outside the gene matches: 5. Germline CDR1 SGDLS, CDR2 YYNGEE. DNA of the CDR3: TGTGCCAGCCCGGGAGGGGGGGACACCGGGGAGCTGTTTTTT. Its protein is CASPGGGDTGELFF.

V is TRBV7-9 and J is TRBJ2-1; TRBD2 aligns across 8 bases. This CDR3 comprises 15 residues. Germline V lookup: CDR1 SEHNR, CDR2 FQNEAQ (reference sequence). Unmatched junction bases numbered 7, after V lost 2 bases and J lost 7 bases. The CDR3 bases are TGTGCCAGCAGCTTAATTCTAGCGGGTCTAAATGAGCAGTTCTTC. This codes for CASSLILAGLNEQFF.

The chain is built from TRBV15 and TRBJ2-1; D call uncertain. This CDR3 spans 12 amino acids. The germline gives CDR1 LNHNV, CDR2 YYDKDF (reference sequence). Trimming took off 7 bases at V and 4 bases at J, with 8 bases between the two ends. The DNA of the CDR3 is TGTGCCACCAAGAACTTTTACAATGAGCAGTTCTTC. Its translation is CATKNFYNEQFF.

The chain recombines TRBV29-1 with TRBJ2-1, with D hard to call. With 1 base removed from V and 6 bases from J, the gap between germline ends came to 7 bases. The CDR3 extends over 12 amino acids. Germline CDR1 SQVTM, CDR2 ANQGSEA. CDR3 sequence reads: CSVEGNSNEQFF. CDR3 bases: TGCAGCGTTGAAGGGAACAGCAATGAGCAGTTCTTC.

CDR3 loop: CASSESWAEGEQFF. Written as DNA, the CDR3 is TGTGCCAGCAGTGAAAGTTGGGCAGAAGGTGAGCAGTTCTTC. The J gene is TRBJ2-1, the V gene TRBV2; no firm D call. Germline lookup yields CDR1 SNHLY and CDR2 FYNNEI. Trimming took 2 bases from V and 9 from J, leaving 14 bases between them. The CDR3 is 14 residues long. Variable domain in full (rest from reference TRBV2 and TRBJ2-1): EPEVTQTPSHQVTQMGQEVILRCVPISNHLYFYWYRQILGQKVEFLVSFYNNEISEKSEIFDDQFSVERPDGSNFTLKIRSTKLEDSAMYFCASSESWAEGEQFFGPGTRLTVL.

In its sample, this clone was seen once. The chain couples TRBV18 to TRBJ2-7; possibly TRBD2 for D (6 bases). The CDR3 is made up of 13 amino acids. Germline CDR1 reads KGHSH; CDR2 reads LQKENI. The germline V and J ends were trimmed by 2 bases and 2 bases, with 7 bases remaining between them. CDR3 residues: CASSPTSTYEQYF. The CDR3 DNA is TGTGCCAGCTCACCAACTAGCACCTACGAGCAGTACTTC.

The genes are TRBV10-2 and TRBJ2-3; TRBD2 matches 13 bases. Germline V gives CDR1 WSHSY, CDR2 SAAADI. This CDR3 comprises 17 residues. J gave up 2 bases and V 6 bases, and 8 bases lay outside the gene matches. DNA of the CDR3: TGCGCCAGCAGCGGAGAGGGACTAGCGGGATTCACAGATACGCAGTATTTT. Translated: CASSGEGLAGFTDTQYF.

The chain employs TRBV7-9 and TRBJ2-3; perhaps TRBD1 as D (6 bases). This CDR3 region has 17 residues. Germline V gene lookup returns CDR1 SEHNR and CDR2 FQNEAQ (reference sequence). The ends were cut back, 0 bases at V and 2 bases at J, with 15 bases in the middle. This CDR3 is CASSLADTGMTTDTQYF. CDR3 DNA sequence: TGTGCCAGCAGCTTAGCGGACACAGGGATGACCACAGATACGCAGTATTTT.

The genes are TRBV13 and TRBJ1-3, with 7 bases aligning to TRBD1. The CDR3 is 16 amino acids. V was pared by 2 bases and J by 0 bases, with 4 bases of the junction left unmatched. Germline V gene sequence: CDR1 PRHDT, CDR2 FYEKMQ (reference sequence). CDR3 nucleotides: TGTGCCAGCAGCTTACCCGGACAGGTCTCTGGAAACACCATATATTTT. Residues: CASSLPGQVSGNTIYF.

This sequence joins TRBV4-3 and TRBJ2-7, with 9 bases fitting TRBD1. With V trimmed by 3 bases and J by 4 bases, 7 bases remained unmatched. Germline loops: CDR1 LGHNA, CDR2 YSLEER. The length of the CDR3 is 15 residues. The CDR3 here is CASSHPGTGMYEQYF. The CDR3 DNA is TGCGCCAGCAGCCACCCCGGGACAGGGATGTACGAGCAGTACTTC.

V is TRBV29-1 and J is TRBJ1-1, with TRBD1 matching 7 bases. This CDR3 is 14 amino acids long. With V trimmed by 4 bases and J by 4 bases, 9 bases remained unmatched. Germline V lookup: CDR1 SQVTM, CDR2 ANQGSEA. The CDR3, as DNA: TGCAGCGTTGTCTTGCAGGGGGGAAGCACTGAAGCTTTCTTT. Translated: CSVVLQGGSTEAFF.

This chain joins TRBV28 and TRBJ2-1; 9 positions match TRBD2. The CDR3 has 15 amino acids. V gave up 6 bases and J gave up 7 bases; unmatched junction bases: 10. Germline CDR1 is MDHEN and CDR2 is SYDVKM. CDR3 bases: TGTGCCAGCAGCTGGAGGACTAGCGTGATAAATGAGCAGTTCTTC. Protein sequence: CASSWRTSVINEQFF.

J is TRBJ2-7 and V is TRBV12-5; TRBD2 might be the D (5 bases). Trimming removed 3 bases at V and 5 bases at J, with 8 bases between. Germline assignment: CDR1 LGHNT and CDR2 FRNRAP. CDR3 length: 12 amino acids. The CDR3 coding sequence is TGTGCTAGTGGTTTCCCGGGGAACGAGCAGTACTTC. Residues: CASGFPGNEQYF.

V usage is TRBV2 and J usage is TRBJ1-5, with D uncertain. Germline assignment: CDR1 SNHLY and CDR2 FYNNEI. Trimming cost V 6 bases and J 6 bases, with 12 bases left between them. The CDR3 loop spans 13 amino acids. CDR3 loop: CASSWEGGQPQHF. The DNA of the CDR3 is TGTGCCAGCAGCTGGGAGGGTGGTCAGCCCCAGCATTTT.

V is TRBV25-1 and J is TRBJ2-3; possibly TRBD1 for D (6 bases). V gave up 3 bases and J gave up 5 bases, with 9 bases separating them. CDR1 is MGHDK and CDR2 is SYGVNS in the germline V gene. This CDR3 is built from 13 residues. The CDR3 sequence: CASSEGARDTQYF. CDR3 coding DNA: TGTGCCAGCAGTGAGGGGGCTAGAGATACGCAGTATTTT.

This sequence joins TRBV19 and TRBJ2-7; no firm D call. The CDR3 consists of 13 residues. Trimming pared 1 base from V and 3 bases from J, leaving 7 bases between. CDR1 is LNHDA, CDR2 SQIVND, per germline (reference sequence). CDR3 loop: CASSIVQNYEQYF. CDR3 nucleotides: TGTGCCAGTAGTATAGTACAGAACTACGAGCAGTACTTC.

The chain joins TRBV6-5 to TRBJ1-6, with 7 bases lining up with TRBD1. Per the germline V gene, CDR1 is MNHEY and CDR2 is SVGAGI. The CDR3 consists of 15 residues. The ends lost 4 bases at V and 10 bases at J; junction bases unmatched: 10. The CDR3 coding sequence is TGTGCCAGCAGTTCCCTCTACAGGGGAGGATCACCCCTCCACTTT. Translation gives CASSSLYRGGSPLHF.

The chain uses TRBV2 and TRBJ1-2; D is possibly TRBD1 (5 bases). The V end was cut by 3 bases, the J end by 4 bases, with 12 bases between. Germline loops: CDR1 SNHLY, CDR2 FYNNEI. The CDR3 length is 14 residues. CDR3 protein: CASSEVGAGYGYTF. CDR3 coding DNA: TGTGCCAGCAGTGAGGTAGGGGCCGGCTATGGCTACACCTTC.

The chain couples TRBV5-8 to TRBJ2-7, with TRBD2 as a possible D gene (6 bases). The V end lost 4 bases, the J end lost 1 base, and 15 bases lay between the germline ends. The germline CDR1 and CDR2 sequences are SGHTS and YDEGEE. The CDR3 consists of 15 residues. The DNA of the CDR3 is TGTGCCAGCAGCAGCCGAGGGAGGAAGTCCTACGAGCAGTACTTC. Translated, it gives CASSSRGRKSYEQYF.

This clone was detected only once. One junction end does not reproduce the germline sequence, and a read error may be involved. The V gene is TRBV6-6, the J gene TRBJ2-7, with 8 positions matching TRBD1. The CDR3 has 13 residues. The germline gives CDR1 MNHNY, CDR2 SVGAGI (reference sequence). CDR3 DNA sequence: TGTGCCAGCAGTTACCAGGACGGGGACAGGCCTAGGTTC. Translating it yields CASSYQDGDRPRF.